These 4 T cell receptor beta chains share one sample of origin, sequenced in a study of blood T cells in healthy people across ages. Primed by a sample-barcoded 5' primer and a J-beta primer mix, a second PCR proceeded for 7 to 11 cycles. MiXCR was run by TCRdb on the 5' RACE reads, yielding one entry per CDR3 protein. The sample contains 1.8 million or so distinct CDR3 sequences, more than 35% of which appear only once. The specimen was blood. These receptors were obtained from a human donor in good health.

The chain links TRBV12-3 or TRBV12-4 to TRBJ2-1; 10 bases fit TRBD2. The CDR3 runs 15 residues. The J segment lost 5 bases and the V segment lost 5 bases, leaving 6 bases of the junction unmatched. The CDR3 protein is CASSPLAGVHNEQFF. The DNA for the CDR3 is TGTGCCAGCAGTCCCCTAGCGGGGGTTCACAATGAGCAGTTCTTC.

This clonotype was counted only a few times. A much larger clone differs from this one at a single base, so this may be a read error. As the CDR3 is not closed by the conserved phenylalanine or tryptophan, this likely results from a read error. The rearrangement joins TRBV11-1 to TRBJ2-3; D is undetermined. V dropped 4 bases and J dropped 3 bases, with 2 bases sitting between them. CDR1 and CDR2 (germline): SGHAT, FQDESV (reference sequence). The length of the CDR3 is 11 residues. The CDR3 DNA sequence: TGTGCCAGCAGCTGGACAGATACGCAGTATGTT. This sequence encodes CASSWTDTQYV.

Points on this clonotype: This may be a read error, as it is one base from a much larger clone. The CDR3 bases are TGTGCCATCAGTGAGGATATGAGAGACGAGCGGTACTTC. Translation: CAISEDMRDERYF. The chain carries TRBV10-3 and TRBJ2-5; no firm D call. The V gene's germline CDR1 is ENHRY and CDR2 SYGVKD. Trimming took 2 bases from V and 13 from J, leaving 17 bases between them. The CDR3 runs 13 residues.

As concerns this clonotype: At one boundary the junction diverges from the germline segment, which might be a read error. This chain joins TRBV14 and TRBJ2-3; 9 nucleotides line up with TRBD2. Germline lookup yields CDR1 SGHDN and CDR2 FVKESK. This CDR3 comprises 15 residues. The CDR3 spells CASSQTGTSTDAQYF. Written as DNA, the CDR3 is TGTGCCAGCAGCCAAACCGGGACTAGCACAGATGCGCAGTATTTT.